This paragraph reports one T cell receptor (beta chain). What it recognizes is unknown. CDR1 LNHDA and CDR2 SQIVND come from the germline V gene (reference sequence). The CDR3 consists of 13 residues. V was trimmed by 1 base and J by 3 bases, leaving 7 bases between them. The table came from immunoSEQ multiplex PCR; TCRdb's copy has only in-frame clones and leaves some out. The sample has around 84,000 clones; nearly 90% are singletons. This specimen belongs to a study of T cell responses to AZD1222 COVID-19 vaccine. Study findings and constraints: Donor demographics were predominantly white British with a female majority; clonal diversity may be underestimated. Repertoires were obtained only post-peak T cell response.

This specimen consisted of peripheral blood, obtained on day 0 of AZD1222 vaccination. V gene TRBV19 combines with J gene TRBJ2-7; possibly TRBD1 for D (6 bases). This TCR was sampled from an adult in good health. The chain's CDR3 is CASSIGGHYEQYF. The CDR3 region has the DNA TGTGCCAGTAGTATAGGGGGACACTACGAGCAGTACTTC.